This TCR beta chain was obtained from a study of CD8 T cells in Susac syndrome (dated 2019 in TCRdb). General notes on the study: The study used repertoire sequencing to test whether antigen drove CD8+ T cell activation and differentiation in Susac syndrome.

As concerns this clonotype: Its antigen has not been determined. Nothing much larger sits one base from this clone, and base qualities are not available.

The junction shows trimming of 2 bases on V and 2 bases on J, plus 10 bases between the germline ends. The CDR3 contains 14 residues, cysteine and phenylalanine counted. Here the CDR3 DNA is all that survives: 42 bases in frame from base 1. In the germline V gene (reference sequence), CDR1 corresponds to SGHNT and CDR2 to YYREEE. The study at large found these results: The number of individuals in the TCR sequencing and HLA analysis was recognized as being relatively small.

High-throughput TCR beta sequencing profiled peripheral blood CD8+ and CD4+ T cells from healthy donors, Susac syndrome patients and multiple sclerosis patients. Multiple sclerosis controls were treatment-naive patients with stable or active relapsing-remitting disease fulfilling revised McDonald criteria. Bulk CD8+ and CD4+ T cells were purified magnetically by negative isolation, whereas CD8+ TEMRA cells were enriched by FACS. Blood was drawn into EDTA tubes, processed within 24 hours, and PBMCs were isolated by density gradient centrifugation. PBMCs intended for TCR sequencing were cryopreserved in liquid nitrogen and were subsequently thawed in a 37 degrees C water bath. The sorted or isolated CD4+, CD8+ and CD8+ TEMRA cells had a purity of 90% or higher. RNA was extracted with the RNeasy kit and roughly 0.5 to 1 ug was reverse transcribed using random hexamers. TCR beta CDR3 regions were amplified with the immunoSEQ multiplex PCR assay covering 54 Vbeta and 13 Jbeta segments. PCR amplification bias was corrected by using a synthetic template baseline for primer optimization and computational correction. On the authors' methods: Reads were annotated to V, D and J genes per IMGT and analyzed with immunoSEQ Analyzer, keeping only productive sequences. Clonality was calculated as one minus the Shannon entropy normalized by log2 of the number of productive unique sequences. Public and private clones were assessed among the 100 most prevalent clones of each patient and control. Susac-specific clones were defined as absent from healthy and MS cohorts, about 1,000 published viral clones and other ImmuneACCESS disease sequences. Starting from the raw public reads, TCRdb applied fastp trimming at Q25, assembled clones with MiXCR and retained in-frame beta chains. Rows matching on CDR3 protein sequence are summarized as one entry with the most common DNA and genes. TCRdb, rather than the study authors, made the V and J calls. Recorded for this sample are 170,000 or so distinct CDR3 sequences; over 85% of them occurred a single time. Together, the top ten hold approximately 0.094% of the sample.

This TCR derives from a human donor with multiple sclerosis. Sequenced material: CD4+ T cells from PBMCs. The sequence is built from TRBV5-4 and TRBJ2-5, with TRBD2 as a weak D call on 6 bases. DNA sequence: TGTGCCAGCAGCTTTACCCGGGGGCAAGAGACCCAGTACTTC. It encodes CASSFTRGQETQYF.